These 22 T cell receptor beta chains originate from one sample sequenced in a study of Graves' ophthalmopathy and Graves' hyperthyroidism. RNA transcripts provided the template for amplifying TCR beta CDR3 regions. Second-round multiplex PCR came after a first-round RT-PCR that employed HTBI primers. TCRdb ran MiXCR on the multiplex PCR reads and lists one entry per CDR3 protein. Of 150,000 to 200,000 distinct CDR3 sequences listed, 30% to 45% are singletons. The source material was peripheral blood. These receptor sequences come from a woman aged 40 to 49 with Graves' ophthalmopathy.

This clonotype came up a few times. The chain couples TRBV24-1 to TRBJ2-7; TRBD2 matches 7 bases. This CDR3 region has 16 residues. J lost 3 bases, V lost 5 bases, and 12 bases had no gene match. Germline V gives CDR1 KGHDR, CDR2 SFDVKD. In nucleotides, the CDR3 is TGTGCCACCAGTGCTGGCGGGAGTATTTTGGACTACGAGCAGTACTTC. The encoded protein is CATSAGGSILDYEQYF.

This clonotype occurred many times. The chain uses TRBV2 and TRBJ2-2; the match to TRBD2 covers 11 bases. Germline-derived CDR1 and CDR2 are SNHLY and FYNNEI. The CDR3 consists of 15 residues. V gave up 2 bases and J gave up 7 bases; unmatched junction bases: 3. CDR3 sequence reads: CASSEPSGGNGELFF. The CDR3 DNA follows: TGTGCCAGCAGTGAACCTAGCGGGGGGAACGGGGAGCTGTTTTTT.

The chain employs TRBV7-2 and TRBJ2-7; a weak D match, TRBD1 (5 bases). This CDR3 is 14 amino acids long. Trimming removed 5 bases from V and 3 bases from J, with 14 bases in between. The germline V gene has CDR1 SGHTA and CDR2 FQGNSA. CDR3 amino acids: CASSRIQDSYEQYF. In DNA, the CDR3 is TGTGCCAGCAGCCGGATCCAAGACAGCTACGAGCAGTACTTC.

This clonotype was seen at least ten times. The chain links TRBV6-2 or TRBV6-3 to TRBJ1-1, with D tentatively TRBD1 (6 bases). Germline loops: CDR1 MNHEY, CDR2 SVGEGT. V lost 7 bases to trimming and J lost 5 bases, with 23 bases between them. CDR3 length equals 16 residues. The CDR3 DNA reads as TGTGCCAGCACCGTCCCCCAGGGGACGCTAGGAACTGAAGCTTTCTTT. This codes for CASTVPQGTLGTEAFF.

The chain combines TRBV11-2 with TRBJ2-7; 9 positions agree with TRBD2. The CDR3 contains 17 residues. Germline loops: CDR1 SGHAT, CDR2 FQNNGV. With V trimmed by 1 base and J by 3 bases, 10 bases remained unmatched. Here the CDR3 DNA reads TGTGCCAGCAGCTTAGGATTCCGGCTAGCGGGACACTACGAGCAGTACTTC. Its protein is CASSLGFRLAGHYEQYF.

In its sample, this clonotype was seen many times. The rearrangement joins TRBV19 to TRBJ1-1; maybe TRBD1 (5 bases). CDR3 length equals 15 residues. Trimming pared 9 bases from V and 3 bases from J, leaving 20 bases between. Germline V gene sequence: CDR1 LNHDA, CDR2 SQIVND (reference sequence). CDR3 nucleotides: TGTGCCAGACATCCGGGATCCCGGGGGGACACTGAAGCTTTCTTT. This codes for CARHPGSRGDTEAFF.

This chain links TRBV12-3 or TRBV12-4 with TRBJ2-5, with a weak D call TRBD2 (6 bases). There are 15 residues in the CDR3. V shed 5 bases and J shed 4 bases, with 17 bases lying between them. In DNA, the CDR3 is TGTGCCAGCAGTCTAGAGCCGGGACTCGTAGAGACCCAGTACTTC. It codes for CASSLEPGLVETQYF.

This clonotype has ten or more counts. The V call is TRBV9, the J call TRBJ1-1; 8 nucleotides match TRBD1. J gave up 0 bases and V 4 bases, and 17 bases lay outside the gene matches. The CDR3 has 19 amino acids. Germline assignment: CDR1 SGDLS and CDR2 YYNGEE. The chain's CDR3 is CASSTRQGSPHQMNTEAFF. The DNA of the CDR3 is TGTGCCAGCAGCACGCGACAGGGGTCCCCCCACCAAATGAACACTGAAGCTTTCTTT.

V and J are TRBV12-5 and TRBJ1-6, with 9 bases fitting TRBD1. This CDR3 comprises 17 residues. Per the germline V gene, CDR1 is LGHNT and CDR2 is FRNRAP. The V gene end was trimmed by 8 bases and the J gene end by 0 bases; junction bases not matched to a gene: 8. The CDR3 sequence is CASSGQGIGSYNSPLHF. The CDR3 bases are TGTGCTAGTTCCGGACAGGGGATAGGCTCCTATAATTCACCCCTCCACTTT.

This clonotype came up many times. V and J are TRBV6-2 or TRBV6-3 and TRBJ2-7, with D hard to call. Germline CDR1 is MNHEY and CDR2 is SVGEGT. The CDR3 length is 15 residues. Trimming removed 4 bases at V and 3 bases at J, with 16 bases between. CDR3 nucleotide sequence: TGTGCCAGCAGTTCCCTACTGCGTTCTGGCTACGAGCAGTACTTC. Translating it yields CASSSLLRSGYEQYF.

This clonotype was recorded many times. The chain couples TRBV6-5 to TRBJ1-6; D is uncertain. The CDR3 runs to 13 residues. Looked up from germline, CDR1 is MNHEY and CDR2 is SVGAGI. Trimming stripped 0 bases from V and 9 bases from J, with 6 bases between. CDR3: CASSYSGSSPLHF. The CDR3 nucleotides are TGTGCCAGCAGTTACTCTGGGAGTTCACCCCTCCACTTT.

The genes are TRBV24-1 and TRBJ2-5, with TRBD2 identical over 10 bases. The CDR3 is 15 residues long. From germline, CDR1 is KGHDR and CDR2 SFDVKD. V gave up 9 bases and J gave up 5 bases; unmatched junction bases: 11. The CDR3 nucleotides read TGTGCCACCGGGGCGGCTAGCGGGAGCTTGGAGACCCAGTACTTC. Translation: CATGAASGSLETQYF.

V and J are TRBV12-3 or TRBV12-4 and TRBJ1-6; D gene ambiguous. The V and J ends lost 7 bases and 5 bases respectively, with 12 bases between them. The CDR3 totals 14 residues. In DNA form, the CDR3 reads TGTGCCAGCATTGGGAGGAGTAATAATTCACCCCTCCACTTT. This encodes CASIGRSNNSPLHF.

The table lists this clonotype with many counts. The genes are TRBV30 and TRBJ2-6; 9 bases match TRBD1. Germline V gene sequence: CDR1 GTSNPN, CDR2 SVGIG (reference sequence). The CDR3 spans 17 residues. J gave up 0 bases and V 5 bases, and 8 bases lay outside the gene matches. CDR3 sequence reads: CAWVRDRVPSGANVLTF. The CDR3 DNA sequence: TGTGCCTGGGTCCGGGACAGGGTTCCCTCTGGGGCCAACGTCCTGACTTTC. The complete variable domain, with remaining parts taken from reference TRBV30 and TRBJ2-6, reads SQTIHQWPATLVQPVGSPLSLECTVEGTSNPNLYWYRQAAGRGLQLLFYSVGIGQISSEVPQNLSASRPQDRQFILSSKKLLLSDSGFYLCAWVRDRVPSGANVLTFGAGSRLTVL.

This clonotype was counted many times. The chain is built from TRBV20-1 and TRBJ2-7; possibly TRBD1 or TRBD2 for D (5 bases each). CDR1 and CDR2 from the germline V gene are DFQATT and SNEGSKA (reference sequence). V was trimmed by 6 bases and J by 11 bases, leaving 17 bases between them. The length of the CDR3 is 11 residues. In DNA form, the CDR3 reads TGCAGTGCGGCCCGTGGGGGACCTGAGTACTTC. It is translated as CSAARGGPEYF.

The V and J genes are TRBV7-6 and TRBJ2-7; D remains ambiguous. The germline V gene has CDR1 SGHVS and CDR2 FNYEAQ. CDR3 size: 15 residues. V was pared by 2 bases and J by 0 bases, with 11 bases between. The CDR3 DNA is TGTGCCAGCAGCTTACAGGACCTGAGCTCCTACGAGCAGTACTTC. Translated: CASSLQDLSSYEQYF.

This clonotype was counted many times. This rearrangement joins TRBV5-1 to TRBJ1-2, with D hard to call. Trimming stripped 2 bases from V and 4 bases from J, with 6 bases between. The CDR3 contains 12 residues. Germline values: CDR1 SGHRS, CDR2 YFSETQ. The CDR3 loop is CASSFDGYGYTF. CDR3 bases: TGCGCCAGCAGCTTTGACGGCTATGGCTACACCTTC.

This clonotype has ten or more counts. The gene calls are TRBV7-9 and TRBJ1-5; D not resolved. Germline CDR1 SEHNR, CDR2 FQNEAQ (reference sequence). V lost 0 bases and J 2 bases, leaving 5 bases between the germline ends. This CDR3 is 14 amino acids long. CDR3 sequence (DNA): TGTGCCAGCAGCTTAGCTTTTGGCAATCAGCCCCAGCATTTT. This codes for CASSLAFGNQPQHF.

This clonotype was detected many times. This sequence joins TRBV18 and TRBJ1-1; 9 bases fit TRBD1. Germline assignment: CDR1 KGHSH and CDR2 LQKENI. V shed 2 bases and J 2 bases; nucleotides not matched to a gene: 3. The CDR3 has 15 amino acids. The CDR3 is CASSPGTGTNTEAFF. CDR3 DNA sequence: TGTGCCAGCTCACCAGGGACAGGGACTAACACTGAAGCTTTCTTT.

The V call is TRBV6-1, the J call TRBJ1-6, with no clear D. The CDR3 length is 14 residues. Trimming cost V 5 bases and J 9 bases, with 14 bases left between them. Per germline, CDR1 MNHNS and CDR2 SASEGT. CDR3 residues: CASSRRELSSPLHF. CDR3 DNA: TGTGCCAGCAGTCGGCGAGAATTAAGTTCACCCCTCCACTTT.

V and J are TRBV12-3 or TRBV12-4 and TRBJ1-1; TRBD1 might be the D (5 bases). V dropped 2 bases and J dropped 4 bases, with 26 bases sitting between them. The CDR3 length is 19 residues. DNA for the CDR3: TGTGCCAGCAGTTTATCGCGTCGGGGGAGTTTCGAGTTGGGCACTGAAGCTTTCTTT. Its translation: CASSLSRRGSFELGTEAFF.

This clonotype occurred many times. The gene calls are TRBV19 and TRBJ2-7, with TRBD2 identical over 12 bases. The CDR3 loop spans 15 amino acids. CDR1 and CDR2 (germline): LNHDA, SQIVND (reference sequence). J lost 3 bases, V lost 7 bases, and 7 bases had no gene match. For the CDR3, the DNA is TGTGCCAGTACCAAGACTAGCGGGAGATTCTACGAGCAGTACTTC. This sequence encodes CASTKTSGRFYEQYF.